This T cell receptor (beta chain) was sequenced during a study of response to subunit inactivated influenza vaccine. Trimming cost V 2 bases and J 5 bases, with 18 bases left between them. There are 16 residues in the CDR3. Per the germline V gene, CDR1 is MNHEY and CDR2 is SVGEGT. Study results and limitations: It was suggested by the authors that few new T cells are recruited by each seasonal influenza vaccination.

This clonotype was counted only a few times. Its antigen remains unknown. Each CDR3 protein gets one entry after TCRdb re-called the RT-PCR reads with MiXCR. The sample records about 570,000 distinct CDR3 sequences, 10% to 15% being singletons. The sample consisted of PBMCs from blood, taken on the day of vaccination. The source is a man aged 50 to 59 who received an inactivated influenza vaccine. This rearrangement joins TRBV6-2 or TRBV6-3 to TRBJ1-1, with D possibly matching TRBD1 (5 bases). The DNA of the CDR3 is TGTGCCAGCAGTTACAGTATGGACGCAGGGCGGACTGAAGCTTTCTTT. This sequence encodes CASSYSMDAGRTEAFF.